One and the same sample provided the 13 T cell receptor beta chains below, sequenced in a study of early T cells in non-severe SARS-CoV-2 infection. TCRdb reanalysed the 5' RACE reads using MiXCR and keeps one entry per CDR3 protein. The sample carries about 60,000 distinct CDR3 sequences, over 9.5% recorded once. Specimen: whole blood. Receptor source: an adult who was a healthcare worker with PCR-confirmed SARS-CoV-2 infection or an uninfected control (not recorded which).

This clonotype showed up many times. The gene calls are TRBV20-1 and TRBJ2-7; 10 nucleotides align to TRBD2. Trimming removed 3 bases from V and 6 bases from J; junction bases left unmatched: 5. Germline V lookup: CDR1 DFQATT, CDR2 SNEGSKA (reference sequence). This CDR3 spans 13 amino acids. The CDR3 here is CSASASGGGEQYF. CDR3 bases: TGCAGTGCTAGCGCTAGCGGGGGTGGCGAGCAGTACTTC.

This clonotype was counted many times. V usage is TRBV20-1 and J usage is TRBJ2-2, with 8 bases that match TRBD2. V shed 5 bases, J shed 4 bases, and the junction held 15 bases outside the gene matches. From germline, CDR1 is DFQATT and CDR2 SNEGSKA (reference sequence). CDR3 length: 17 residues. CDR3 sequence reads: CSAGSGLGIRGTGELFF. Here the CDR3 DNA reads TGCAGTGCTGGATCGGGACTAGGGATAAGAGGCACCGGGGAGCTGTTTTTT.

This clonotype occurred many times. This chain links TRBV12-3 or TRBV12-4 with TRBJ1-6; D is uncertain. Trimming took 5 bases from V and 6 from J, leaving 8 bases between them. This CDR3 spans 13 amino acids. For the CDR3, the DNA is TGTGCCAGCAGTGTACAGATTAATTCACCCCTCCACTTT. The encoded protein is CASSVQINSPLHF.

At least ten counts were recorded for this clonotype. This CDR3 is CSVSRGLRQPQHF. CDR3 nucleotides: TGCAGCGTCTCCAGGGGGCTCCGGCAGCCCCAGCATTTT. The chain couples TRBV29-1 to TRBJ1-5; 8 bases align to TRBD1. From germline, CDR1 is SQVTM and CDR2 ANQGSEA. Trimming at V came to 6 bases and at J to 7 bases, leaving 8 bases not matched to a gene. This CDR3 region has 13 residues. Using reference TRBV29-1 and TRBJ1-5 for the parts outside the CDR3, the full variable domain is SAVISQKPSRDICQRGTSLTIQCQVDSQVTMMFWYRQQPGQSLTLIATANQGSEATYESGFVIDKFPISRPNLTFSTLTVSNMSPEDSSIYLCSVSRGLRQPQHFGDGTRLSIL.

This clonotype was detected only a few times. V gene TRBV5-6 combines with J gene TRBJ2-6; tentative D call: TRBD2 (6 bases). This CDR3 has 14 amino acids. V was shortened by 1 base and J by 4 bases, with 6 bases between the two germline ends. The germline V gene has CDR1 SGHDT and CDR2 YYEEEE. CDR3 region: CASSLSGGANVLTF. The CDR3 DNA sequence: TGTGCCAGCAGCTTGAGCGGGGGGGCCAACGTCCTGACTTTC. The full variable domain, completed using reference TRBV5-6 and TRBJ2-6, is DAGVTQSPTHLIKTRGQQVTLRCSPKSGHDTVSWYQQALGQGPQFIFQYYEEEERQRGNFPDRFSGHQFPNYSSELNVNALLLGDSALYLCASSLSGGANVLTFGAGSRLTVL.

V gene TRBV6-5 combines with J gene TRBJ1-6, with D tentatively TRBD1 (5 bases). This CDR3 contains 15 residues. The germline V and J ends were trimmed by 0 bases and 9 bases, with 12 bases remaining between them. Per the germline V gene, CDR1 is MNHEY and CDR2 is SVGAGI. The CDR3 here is CASSYSRGHLSPLHF. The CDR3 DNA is TGTGCCAGCAGTTACTCGCGAGGACACCTTTCACCCCTCCACTTT.

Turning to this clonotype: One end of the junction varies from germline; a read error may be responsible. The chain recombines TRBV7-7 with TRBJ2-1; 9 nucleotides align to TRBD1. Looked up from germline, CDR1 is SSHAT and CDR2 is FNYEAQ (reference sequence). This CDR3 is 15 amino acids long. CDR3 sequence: CASSQQGANYNEQFF. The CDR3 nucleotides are TGTGCTAGCAGCCAACAGGGGGCTAACTACAATGAGCAGTTCTTC.

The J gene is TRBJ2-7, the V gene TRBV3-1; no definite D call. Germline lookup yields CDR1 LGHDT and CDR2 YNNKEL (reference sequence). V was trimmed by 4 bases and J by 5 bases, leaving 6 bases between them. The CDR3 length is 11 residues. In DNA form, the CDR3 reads TGTGCCAGCAGCCTTCTCCACGAGCAGTACTTC. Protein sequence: CASSLLHEQYF.

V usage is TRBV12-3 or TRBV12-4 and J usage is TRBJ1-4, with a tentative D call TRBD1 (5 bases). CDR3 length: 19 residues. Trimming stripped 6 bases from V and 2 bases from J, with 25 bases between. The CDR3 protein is CASSVSRKGRTTTNEKLFF. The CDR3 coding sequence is TGTGCCAGCAGCGTAAGCAGAAAGGGGAGAACAACGACTAATGAAAAACTGTTTTTT.

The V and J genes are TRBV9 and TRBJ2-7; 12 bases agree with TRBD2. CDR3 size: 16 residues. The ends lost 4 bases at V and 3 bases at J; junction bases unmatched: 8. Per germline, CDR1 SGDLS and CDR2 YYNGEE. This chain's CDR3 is CASSSRLAGDLYEQYF. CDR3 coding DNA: TGTGCCAGCAGCTCCAGACTAGCGGGAGATCTCTACGAGCAGTACTTC.

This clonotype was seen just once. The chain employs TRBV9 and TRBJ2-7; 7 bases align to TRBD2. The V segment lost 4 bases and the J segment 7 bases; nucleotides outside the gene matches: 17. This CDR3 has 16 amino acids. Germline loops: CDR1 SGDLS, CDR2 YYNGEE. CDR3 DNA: TGTGCCAGCAGCCCCGTCGGGCTAGCGGTCTCCTGGGAGCAGTACTTC. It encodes CASSPVGLAVSWEQYF.

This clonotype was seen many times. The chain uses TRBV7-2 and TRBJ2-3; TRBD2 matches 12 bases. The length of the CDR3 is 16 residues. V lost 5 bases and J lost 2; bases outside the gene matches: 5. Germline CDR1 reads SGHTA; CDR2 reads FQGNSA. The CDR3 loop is CASSQLAGGSTDTQYF. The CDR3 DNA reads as TGTGCCAGCAGCCAGCTAGCGGGGGGGTCCACAGATACGCAGTATTTT.

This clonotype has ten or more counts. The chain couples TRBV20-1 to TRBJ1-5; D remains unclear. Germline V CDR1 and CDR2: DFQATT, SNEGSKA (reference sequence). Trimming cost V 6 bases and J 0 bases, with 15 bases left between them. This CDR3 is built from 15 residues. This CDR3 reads CSAPFLRGSNQPQHF. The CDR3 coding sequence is TGCAGTGCGCCGTTTTTACGGGGTAGCAATCAGCCCCAGCATTTT.